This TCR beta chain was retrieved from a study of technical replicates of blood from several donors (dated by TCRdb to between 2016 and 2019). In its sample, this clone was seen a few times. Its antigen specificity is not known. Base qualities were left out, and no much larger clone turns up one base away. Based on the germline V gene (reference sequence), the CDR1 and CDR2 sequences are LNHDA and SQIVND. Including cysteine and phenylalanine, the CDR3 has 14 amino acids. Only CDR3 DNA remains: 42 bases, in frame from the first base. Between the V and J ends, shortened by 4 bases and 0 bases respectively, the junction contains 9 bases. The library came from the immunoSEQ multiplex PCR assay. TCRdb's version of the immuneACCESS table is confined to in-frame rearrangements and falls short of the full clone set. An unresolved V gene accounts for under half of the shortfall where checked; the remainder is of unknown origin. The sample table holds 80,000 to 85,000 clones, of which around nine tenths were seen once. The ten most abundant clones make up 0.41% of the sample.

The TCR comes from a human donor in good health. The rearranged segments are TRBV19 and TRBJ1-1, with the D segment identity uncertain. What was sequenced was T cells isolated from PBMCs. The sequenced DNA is TGTGCCAGTAGTACTCGGGGATTGAACACTGAAGCTTTCTTT. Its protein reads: CASSTRGLNTEAFF. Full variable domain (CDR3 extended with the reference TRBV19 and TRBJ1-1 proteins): DGGITQSPKYLFRKEGQNVTLSCEQNLNHDAMYWYRQDPGQGLRLIYYSQIVNDFQKGDIAEGYSVSREKKESFPLTVTSAQKNPTAFYLCASSTRGLNTEAFFGQGTRLTVV.